This is a list of T cell receptor beta chains from one sample in a study of cytomegalovirus exposure and HLA in healthy donors. Sequenced by immunoSEQ multiplex PCR; TCRdb stores in-frame clones only, minus some. Here the sample spans 95,000 to 110,000 clones, approximately 73% being singletons. Material for sequencing was PBMCs. The receptors were sampled from a young man in good health and CMV-seronegative. The CDR3 runs from the conserved cysteine through the conserved F or W. The D gene is left open where the match is weak. Size is stated for part of the rows, as once, few or many counts, or as a class when the clone is expanded.

CDR3 protein | CDR3 DNA | V gene | CDR3 length | J gene | D gene | clone size
CASSYYRGYGYTF | TGTGCCAGCAGTTACTACAGGGGATATGGCTACACCTTC | TRBV6-5 | 13 | TRBJ1-2 | TRBD1 | .
CASSLTGLNTEAFF | TGTGCCAGCAGCCTGACAGGATTGAACACTGAAGCTTTCTTT | TRBV9 | 14 | TRBJ1-1 | . | .
CASSLRGPYNEQFF | TGTGCCAGCAGCTTGAGGGGGCCCTACAATGAGCAGTTCTTC | TRBV5-6 | 14 | TRBJ2-1 | TRBD1 | .
CASSEELWESAAFF | TGTGCCAGCAGTGAAGAGTTATGGGAGTCTGCAGCTTTCTTT | TRBV6-1 | 14 | TRBJ1-1 | . | .
CASSLGDSYEQYF | TGTGCCAGCAGCTTAGGGGACAGCTACGAGCAGTACTTC | TRBV7-8 | 13 | TRBJ2-7 | TRBD1 | few
CASSASTDTQYF | TGTGCCAGCAGCGCGTCCACAGATACGCAGTATTTT | TRBV7-2 | 12 | TRBJ2-3 | . | few
CASSQGSGRKGFWYEQYF | TGCGCCAGCAGCCAAGGTAGCGGGAGGAAGGGTTTTTGGTACGAGCAGTACTTC | TRBV4-1 | 18 | TRBJ2-7 | TRBD2 | .
CASNPGAGNEKLFF | TGTGCCAGCAATCCGGGAGCCGGGAATGAAAAACTGTTTTTT | TRBV6-5 | 14 | TRBJ1-4 | . | few
CASSIGGQGGSEAFF | TGTGCCAGTAGTATAGGGGGACAGGGAGGATCTGAAGCTTTCTTT | TRBV19 | 15 | TRBJ1-1 | TRBD1 | .
CASSRIAGGLADTQYF | TGTGCCAGCAGTCGTATAGCGGGGGGGCTTGCAGATACGCAGTATTTT | TRBV27 | 16 | TRBJ2-3 | TRBD2 | .
CASSVAGTGVADTQYF | TGTGCCAGCAGCGTAGCGGGGACAGGGGTGGCAGATACGCAGTATTTT | TRBV9 | 16 | TRBJ2-3 | TRBD1 | once
CASSESEVPLEAFF | TGCGCCAGCAGTGAGTCGGAGGTTCCGCTTGAAGCTTTCTTT | TRBV10-2 | 14 | TRBJ1-1 | . | .
CASSMGQGPDTGELFF | TGCGCCAGTTCTATGGGACAGGGCCCAGACACCGGGGAGCTGTTTTTT | TRBV5-1 | 16 | TRBJ2-2 | TRBD1 | few
CASSEPRRGPLPTQYF | TGTGCCAGCAGTGAACCCCGTCGCGGGCCCCTTCCTACGCAGTATTTT | TRBV25-1 | 16 | TRBJ2-3 | . | .
CASSTGQGNYGYTF | TGCGCCAGCAGCACCGGACAGGGGAACTATGGCTACACCTTC | TRBV5-1 | 14 | TRBJ1-2 | TRBD1 | .
CSVGAGGSYEQCF | TGCAGCGTTGGGGCGGGAGGCTCCTACGAGCAGTGCTTC | TRBV29-1 | 13 | TRBJ2-7 | TRBD2 | .
CASSYGTSGYEQYF | TGTGCCAGCAGTTACGGGACTAGCGGCTACGAGCAGTACTTC | TRBV7-6 | 14 | TRBJ2-7 | TRBD2 | .
CSASTGLGHSPLHF | TGCAGCGCCTCGACAGGGCTGGGTCATTCACCCCTCCACTTT | TRBV29-1 | 14 | TRBJ1-6 | TRBD1 | .
CASSLGSGGVLFF | TGTGCCAGCAGCTTAGGTAGCGGGGGGGTCCTGTTCTTC | TRBV7-3 | 13 | TRBJ2-1 | TRBD2 | few
CASSFGSTDTQYF | TGTGCCAGCAGCTTCGGGAGCACAGATACGCAGTATTTT | TRBV7-2 | 13 | TRBJ2-3 | . | few
CASSPAAGTDYGYTF | TGTGCCAGCAGCCCAGCTGCCGGGACAGATTATGGCTACACCTTC | TRBV7-9 | 15 | TRBJ1-2 | TRBD1 | .
CAWSGGPTGQGREQFF | TGTGCCTGGAGTGGGGGGCCGACGGGACAGGGAAGGGAGCAGTTCTTC | TRBV30 | 16 | TRBJ2-1 | TRBD1 | .
CASSQGLSSEKLFF | TGCGCCAGCAGCCAGGGACTGTCAAGTGAAAAACTGTTTTTT | TRBV5-1 | 14 | TRBJ1-4 | . | .
CASTPRDREFYEQYF | TGTGCCAGCACTCCTCGGGACAGGGAGTTCTACGAGCAGTACTTC | TRBV7-3 | 15 | TRBJ2-7 | TRBD1 | .
CASRLQGNQPQHF | TGTGCTAGTCGCTTACAGGGGAATCAGCCCCAGCATTTT | TRBV19 | 13 | TRBJ1-5 | TRBD1 | .
CASSPGTGQETQYF | TGTGCCAGCTCACCAGGGACAGGACAAGAGACCCAGTACTTC | TRBV18 | 14 | TRBJ2-5 | TRBD1 | few
CASRPSNSNQPQHF | TGTGCCAGTCGTCCGAGCAATAGCAATCAGCCCCAGCATTTT | TRBV19 | 14 | TRBJ1-5 | . | .